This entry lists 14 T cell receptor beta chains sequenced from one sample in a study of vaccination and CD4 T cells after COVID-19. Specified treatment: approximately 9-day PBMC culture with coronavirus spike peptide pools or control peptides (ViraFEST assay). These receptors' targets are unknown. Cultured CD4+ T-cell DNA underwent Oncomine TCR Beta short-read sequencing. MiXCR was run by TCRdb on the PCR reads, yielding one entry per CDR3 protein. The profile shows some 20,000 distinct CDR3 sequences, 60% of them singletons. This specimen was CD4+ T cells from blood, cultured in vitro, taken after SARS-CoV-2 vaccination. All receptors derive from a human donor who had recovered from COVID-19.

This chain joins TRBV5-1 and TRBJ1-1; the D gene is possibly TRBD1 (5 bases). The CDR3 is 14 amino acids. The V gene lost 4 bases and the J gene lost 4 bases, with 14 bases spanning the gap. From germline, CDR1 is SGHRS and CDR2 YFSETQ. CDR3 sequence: CASSEPLGGTEAFF. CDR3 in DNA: TGCGCCAGCAGCGAGCCGTTGGGGGGCACTGAAGCTTTCTTT.

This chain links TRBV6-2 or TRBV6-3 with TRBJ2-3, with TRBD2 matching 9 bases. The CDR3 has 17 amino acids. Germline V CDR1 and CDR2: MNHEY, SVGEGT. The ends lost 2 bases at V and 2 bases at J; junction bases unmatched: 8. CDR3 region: CASSYGLQRGDTDTQYF. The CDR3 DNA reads TGTGCCAGCAGTTACGGACTCCAGCGGGGGGACACAGATACGCAGTATTTT.

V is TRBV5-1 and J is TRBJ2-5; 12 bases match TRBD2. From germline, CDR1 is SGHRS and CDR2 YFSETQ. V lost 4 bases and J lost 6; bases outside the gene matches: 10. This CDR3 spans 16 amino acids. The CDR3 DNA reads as TGCGCCAGCAGCGTCGGACTAGCGGGGCCCACCAAGACCCAGTACTTC. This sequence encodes CASSVGLAGPTKTQYF. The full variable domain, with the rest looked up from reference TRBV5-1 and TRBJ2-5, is KAGVTQTPRYLIKTRGQQVTLSCSPISGHRSVSWYQQTPGQGLQFLFEYFSETQRNKGNFPGRFSGRQFSNSRSEMNVSTLELGDSALYLCASSVGLAGPTKTQYFGPGTRLLVL.

Here the CDR3 DNA reads TGTGCCTGGAGTCCCGGGACAGGGGATTATAACTATGGCTACACCTTC. Translation: CAWSPGTGDYNYGYTF. V and J are TRBV30 and TRBJ1-2, with 10 bases matching TRBD1. This CDR3 spans 16 amino acids. With 2 bases clipped from V and 1 base from J, the junction kept 7 bases outside the gene matches. The V gene's germline CDR1 is GTSNPN and CDR2 SVGIG (reference sequence).

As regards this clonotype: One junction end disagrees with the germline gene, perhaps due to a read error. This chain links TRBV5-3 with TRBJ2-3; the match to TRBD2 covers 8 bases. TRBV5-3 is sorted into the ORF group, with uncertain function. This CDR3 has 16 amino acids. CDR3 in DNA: TGTGCCAGCAGCTTGATTGCGGGGGGAATCACAGATACGCAGTATTTT. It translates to CASSLIAGGITDTQYF.

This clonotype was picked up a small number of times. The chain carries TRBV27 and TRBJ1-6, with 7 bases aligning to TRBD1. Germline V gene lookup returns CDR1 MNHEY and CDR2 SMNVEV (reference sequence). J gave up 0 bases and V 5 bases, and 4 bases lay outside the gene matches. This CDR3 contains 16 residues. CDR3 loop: CASSPDRSSYNSPLHF. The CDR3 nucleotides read TGTGCCAGCAGTCCGGACAGGAGCTCCTATAATTCACCCCTCCACTTT.

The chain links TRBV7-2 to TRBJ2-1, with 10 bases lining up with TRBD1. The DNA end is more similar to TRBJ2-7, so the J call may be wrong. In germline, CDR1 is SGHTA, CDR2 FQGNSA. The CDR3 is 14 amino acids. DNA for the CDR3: TGTGCCAGCAGCTTCGGGACAGGGGAATACGAGCAGTACTTC. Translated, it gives CASSFGTGEYEQYF.

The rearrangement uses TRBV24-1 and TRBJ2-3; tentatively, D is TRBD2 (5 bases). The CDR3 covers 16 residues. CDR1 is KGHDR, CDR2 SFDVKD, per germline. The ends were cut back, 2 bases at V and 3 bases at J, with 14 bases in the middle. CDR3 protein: CATSDSLGLATDTQYF. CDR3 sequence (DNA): TGTGCCACCAGTGATTCCCTCGGGCTAGCTACAGATACGCAGTATTTT.

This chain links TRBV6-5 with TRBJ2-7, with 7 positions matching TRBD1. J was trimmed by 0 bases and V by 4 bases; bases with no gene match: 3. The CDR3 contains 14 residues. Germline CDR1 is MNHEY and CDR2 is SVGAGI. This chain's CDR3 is CASSWDSNSYEQYF. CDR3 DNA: TGTGCCAGCAGTTGGGACAGTAACTCCTACGAGCAGTACTTC.

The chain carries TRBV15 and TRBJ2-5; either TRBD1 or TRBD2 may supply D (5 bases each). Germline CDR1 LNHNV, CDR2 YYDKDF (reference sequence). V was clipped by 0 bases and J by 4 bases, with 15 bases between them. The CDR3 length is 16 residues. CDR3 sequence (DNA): TGTGCCACCAGCAGAGACGGGGCAGGGCTCGCAGAGACCCAGTACTTC. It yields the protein CATSRDGAGLAETQYF. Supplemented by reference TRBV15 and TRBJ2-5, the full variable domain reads DAMVIQNPRYQVTQFGKPVTLSCSQTLNHNVMYWYQQKSSQAPKLLFHYYDKDFNNEADTPDNFQSRRPNTSFCFLDIRSPGLGDTAMYLCATSRDGAGLAETQYFGPGTRLLVL.

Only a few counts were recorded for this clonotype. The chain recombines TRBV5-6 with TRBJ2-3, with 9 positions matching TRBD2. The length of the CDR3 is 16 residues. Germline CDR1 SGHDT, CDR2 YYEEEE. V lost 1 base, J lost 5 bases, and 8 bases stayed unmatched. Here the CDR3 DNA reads TGTGCCAGCAGCTTGATGCGGGGGGGCCGGGGAGATACGCAGTATTTT. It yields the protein CASSLMRGGRGDTQYF.

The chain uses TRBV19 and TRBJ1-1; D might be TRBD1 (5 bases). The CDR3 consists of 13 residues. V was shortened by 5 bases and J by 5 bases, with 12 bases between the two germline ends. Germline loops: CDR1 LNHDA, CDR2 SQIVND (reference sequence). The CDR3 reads CASSEGRVTEAFF. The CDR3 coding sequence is TGTGCCAGTAGTGAGGGGAGGGTAACTGAAGCTTTCTTT.

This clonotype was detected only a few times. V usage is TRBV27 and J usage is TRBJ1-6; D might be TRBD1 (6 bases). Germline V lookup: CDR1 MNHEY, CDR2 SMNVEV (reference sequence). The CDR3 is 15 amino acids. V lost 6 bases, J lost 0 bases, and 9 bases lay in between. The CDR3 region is CASRGHPSYNSPLHF. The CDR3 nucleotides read TGTGCCAGCAGGGGACATCCCTCCTATAATTCACCCCTCCACTTT.

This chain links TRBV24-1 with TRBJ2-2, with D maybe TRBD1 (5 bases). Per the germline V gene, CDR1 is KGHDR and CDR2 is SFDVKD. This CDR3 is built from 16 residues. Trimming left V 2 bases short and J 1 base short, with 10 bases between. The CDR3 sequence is CATSDYHTGNTGELFF. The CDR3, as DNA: TGTGCCACCAGTGATTATCATACAGGGAACACCGGGGAGCTGTTTTTT.